This T cell receptor (beta chain) was recovered during a study of STAT5B mutations in CD4+ large granular lymphocyte leukemia. In the case of this clone: As yet, its antigen is unknown.

Sequencing was at survey level. Here immunoSEQ multiplex PCR was the method, and the copy in TCRdb shows in-frame clones only, minus some. The table has fewer than 40,000 clones, about 81% seen once. The V end lost 0 bases, the J end lost 7 bases, and 13 bases lay between the germline ends. Germline assignment: CDR1 LGHNA and CDR2 YSLEER. The CDR3 extends over 16 amino acids. Healthy controls were blood donor buffy coats. Study findings and constraints: Top patient clones used TRBV06 genes more often: 8/27 versus 2/35 in controls. CD4-sorted patient repertoires seemed more clonal than healthy CD4+ repertoires.

The rearrangement joins TRBV4-3 to TRBJ1-6, with D possibly being TRBD1 (6 bases). This sequence was found in a human donor in good health. Sequenced: CD4+ T cells from blood buffy coats. The CDR3 loop reads CASSQESGAWNSPLHF. DNA of the CDR3: TGCGCCAGCAGCCAAGAATCGGGGGCTTGGAATTCACCCCTCCACTTT.